This T cell receptor (beta chain) came from a study of T-cell reconstitution after alpha-beta-depleted transplantation in children. This clonotype was counted between two and nine times. V was clipped by 3 bases and J by 4 bases; unmatched bases: 7. Germline V gene lookup returns CDR1 SGDLS and CDR2 YYNGEE. The CDR3 sequence is 15 residues long. Unique molecular identifiers were built into the TCRbeta library. TCRdb passed the PCR reads through MiXCR, listing each CDR3 protein once. The repertoire holds about a million distinct CDR3 sequences, about 29% seen once, with more than 25% in the top ten. This TCR derives from a boy less than two years old who had a stem cell transplant for SCID, so the T cells may come from the graft donor. Specimen: PBMCs, mostly from graft donor cells, collected 360 days after TCRalphabeta/CD19-depleted stem cell transplant. The rearrangement links TRBV9 to TRBJ2-3, with 8 bases matching TRBD1. For the CDR3, the DNA is TGTGCCAGCAGCGGACCGCCGGACAGGGCAGATACGCAGTATTTT. This gives the protein CASSGPPDRADTQYF.